A single sample is the source of the 5 T cell receptor beta chains below, sequenced in a study of cytomegalovirus exposure and HLA in healthy donors. With 60 Vbeta and 13 Jbeta primers, the PCR was carried out. Using immunoSEQ multiplex PCR, the repertoire was profiled, and TCRdb retains in-frame clones only, with some absent. The repertoire holds 150,000 to 200,000 clones, with 80% to 85% as singletons. Sequenced: PBMCs. All receptors come from a man aged 18-30 years in good health and CMV-seronegative.

The chain employs TRBV5-1 and TRBJ1-2, with 7 bases lining up with TRBD1. With V trimmed by 2 bases and J by 4 bases, 8 bases remained unmatched. This CDR3 spans 15 amino acids. Germline V gene lookup returns CDR1 SGHRS and CDR2 YFSETQ. CDR3 in amino acids: CASSLQGTTGYGYTF. The CDR3 DNA reads as TGCGCCAGCAGCTTACAGGGGACCACCGGCTATGGCTACACCTTC.

CDR3 region: CASSELVGELFF. The CDR3 DNA reads as TGTGCCAGCAGCGAACTAGTGGGGGAGCTGTTTTTT. The V call is TRBV9, the J call TRBJ2-2; D is perhaps TRBD2 (5 bases). Germline CDR1 reads SGDLS; CDR2 reads YYNGEE. This CDR3 is 12 amino acids long. V lost 3 bases and J lost 8, with 8 bases in between.

The V and J genes are TRBV5-5 and TRBJ2-1; TRBD2 matches at 9 bases. The CDR3 contains 16 residues. With 4 bases clipped from V and 0 bases from J, the junction kept 5 bases outside the gene matches. The germline V gene has CDR1 SGHKS and CDR2 YYEKEE (reference sequence). The CDR3 is CASSLLSGSSYNEQFF. CDR3 DNA sequence: TGTGCCAGCAGCCTCCTTAGCGGGAGCTCCTACAATGAGCAGTTCTTC.

V gene TRBV28 combines with J gene TRBJ1-1, with D possibly TRBD1 on 6 matching bases. Deletions cut 5 bases from V and 5 bases from J, with 15 bases between. In germline, CDR1 is MDHEN, CDR2 SYDVKM. The CDR3 runs 14 residues. The CDR3 sequence: CASSARGRRTEAFF. The CDR3 nucleotides read TGTGCCAGCAGTGCTAGGGGGAGACGGACTGAAGCTTTCTTT.

In DNA form, the CDR3 reads TGTGCCAGCTCATCCAGGAACCCCTCAGACTACAATGAGCAGTTCTTC. Translation gives CASSSRNPSDYNEQFF. The chain links TRBV18 to TRBJ2-1; D unresolved. The CDR3 contains 16 residues. V was trimmed by 5 bases and J by 3 bases, leaving 17 bases between them. Germline-derived CDR1 and CDR2 are KGHSH and LQKENI.